The 8 T cell receptor beta chains reported below all come from one sample, sequenced in a study of cytomegalovirus exposure and HLA in healthy donors. 13 Jbeta primers and 60 Vbeta primers were used for the PCR. Data came from immunoSEQ multiplex PCR; TCRdb stores just in-frame clones and leaves some out. The data contain under 150,000 clones, about four fifths of them seen just once; the ten biggest clones take up over 3%. Specimen: PBMCs. These receptor sequences come from a woman aged 40 to 49 in good health and CMV-seronegative.

The V call is TRBV7-9, the J call TRBJ2-3; D might be TRBD2 (5 bases). From germline, CDR1 is SEHNR and CDR2 FQNEAQ (reference sequence). The CDR3 runs 15 residues. With 5 bases removed from V and 1 base from J, the gap between germline ends came to 13 bases. The chain's CDR3 is CASSQRRRGTDTQYF. As DNA, the CDR3 is TGTGCCAGCAGCCAGCGTAGGCGGGGCACAGATACGCAGTATTTT.

The chain is built from TRBV6-6 and TRBJ1-6; 11 nucleotides line up with TRBD1. The CDR3 sequence is 15 residues long. CDR1 and CDR2 from the germline V gene are MNHNY and SVGAGI (reference sequence). The trim removed 5 bases at V and 9 bases at J, leaving 6 bases unmatched. The CDR3 sequence is CASSRSGQGASPLHF. The CDR3, as DNA: TGTGCCAGCAGTCGAAGTGGACAGGGGGCTTCACCCCTCCACTTT.

V is TRBV6-5 and J is TRBJ1-2; the D is unclear. CDR3 length equals 14 residues. From germline, CDR1 is MNHEY and CDR2 SVGAGI. V was clipped by 3 bases and J by 4 bases, with 12 bases between them. This CDR3 is CASSYGGKGYGYTF. The CDR3 coding sequence is TGTGCCAGCAGTTATGGAGGCAAGGGCTATGGCTACACCTTC.

The chain uses TRBV7-9 and TRBJ1-6; TRBD1 matches 9 bases. CDR1 and CDR2 (germline): SEHNR, FQNEAQ (reference sequence). The CDR3 covers 15 residues. V lost 5 bases to trimming and J lost 8 bases; unmatched junction nucleotides: 7. CDR3 region: CASSDRDRVDSPLHF. CDR3 in DNA: TGTGCCAGCAGCGACCGGGACAGGGTAGATTCACCCCTCCACTTT.

V and J are TRBV5-8 and TRBJ2-3, with no clear D. The CDR3 sequence is 19 residues long. The germline CDR1 and CDR2 sequences are SGHTS and YDEGEE. V lost 3 bases to trimming and J lost 0 bases, with 23 bases between them. The CDR3: CASSSGTSGLLSSTDTQYF. The CDR3 DNA sequence: TGTGCCAGCAGCTCCGGAACGTCAGGCCTTTTGTCAAGCACAGATACGCAGTATTTT.

V gene TRBV5-6 combines with J gene TRBJ1-1; no reliable D call. Trimming took 2 bases from V and 7 from J, leaving 12 bases between them. CDR1 and CDR2 from the germline V gene are SGHDT and YYEEEE. The CDR3 consists of 13 residues. As DNA, the CDR3 is TGTGCCAGCAGCTTCAACCACAGAGATGAAGCTTTCTTT. It translates to CASSFNHRDEAFF.

The rearrangement joins TRBV27 to TRBJ2-1, with 9 bases fitting TRBD1. Germline V CDR1 and CDR2: MNHEY, SMNVEV (reference sequence). This CDR3 has 15 residues. V lost 2 bases and J lost 6; bases outside the gene matches: 5. This CDR3 reads CASSLRGQGANEQFF. DNA for the CDR3: TGTGCCAGCAGTTTAAGGGGACAGGGAGCCAATGAGCAGTTCTTC.

The V gene is TRBV28, the J gene TRBJ1-1; maybe TRBD1 (6 bases). Germline loops: CDR1 MDHEN, CDR2 SYDVKM. Trimming stripped 3 bases from V and 1 base from J, with 18 bases between. The CDR3 runs to 17 residues. The CDR3: CASSFSRGSKPNTEAFF. The CDR3 DNA reads as TGTGCCAGCAGTTTTAGCAGGGGTTCGAAGCCGAACACTGAAGCTTTCTTT.